In its sample, the clone carrying this TCR beta chain was seen a few times. One junction end disagrees with the germline gene, perhaps due to a read error. MiXCR, run by TCRdb on the 5' RACE reads, gives a single entry per CDR3 protein. The table includes roughly 39,000 distinct CDR3 sequences, 7.5% detected once. The sample belongs to a study of spatial heterogeneity in lung cancer. Study context: The library had UMIs, and each TCR and UMI pair averaged more than ten raw reads.

Time point: sample taken at primary tumor resection. The study sequenced unsorted whole RNA from tumor, nontumor lung or frozen PBMC. The CDR3 runs 14 residues. The chain is built from TRBV12-3 or TRBV12-4 and TRBJ2-1; D perhaps matches TRBD2 (5 bases). The starting material was PBMCs, obtained at surgery. The sequence was obtained from a male donor with early-stage non-small cell lung cancer. DNA for the CDR3: TGTGTCAGCACCCGAGGACTCGCTGCATTTGAGCAGTTCTTC. This codes for CVSTRGLAAFEQFF.